This T cell receptor beta chain was retrieved from a study of tumor-infiltrating lymphocytes in primary liver carcinoma. Scientists recovered RNA and DNA together from around 18-30 mg of unsorted bulk tissue. For this clonotype: Here the CDR3 omits its conserved ending phenylalanine or tryptophan, so a read error is the likely source.

A constant-region primer primed TCR beta cDNA synthesis from 500 ng of total RNA. Employing slightly modified ARM-PCR, three nested multiplex PCR rounds were run, and these gave rise to the TCR beta libraries. Researchers ran the first two PCR rounds for 9 to 10 cycles each with TRBV1-TRBV30 forward primers and a C-beta reverse primer. Each CDR3 protein is one row after TCRdb ran MiXCR on the multiplex PCR reads. Of 70,000 to 95,000 distinct CDR3 sequences listed, approximately 74% are singletons. The junction had 10 bases not matched to a gene; V was cut back by 5 bases and J by 7 bases. Germline V gene sequence: CDR1 MGHRA, CDR2 YSYEKL. The CDR3 consists of 15 residues.

The gene calls are TRBV4-1 and TRBJ2-1, with 8 positions matching TRBD2. Sequencing was done on a sample of liver tumor tissue from sampling region 4. The sample's subset: tumor region T4, right-lateral pole. The TCR comes from a man aged 40-50 years with primary liver carcinoma and hepatitis B virus infection. CDR3 region: CASSLAGRPGNEQFV. The CDR3 region has the DNA TGCGCCAGCAGCTTAGCGGGAAGGCCGGGGAATGAGCAGTTCGTC.